This T cell receptor (beta chain) was recovered during a study of CD8 T cells in ankylosing spondylitis (dated by TCRdb to about 2017). Broadly, across the study: To find TCR variants linked to disease, the study profiled T cell receptor beta repertoires in ankylosing spondylitis patients and healthy donors. The whole study cohort included 90 to 120 healthy donors and 25 or so ankylosing spondylitis patients. Samples of peripheral blood were taken, and for ankylosing spondylitis patients, synovial fluid was collected as well. What the study reported, not specific to this receptor: In peripheral blood, the disease-linked clones were found at relatively low frequencies and had a CD8+ phenotype. Some motif variants were previously reported in synovial fluid and blood of reactive arthritis patients, suggesting common disease-initiation mechanisms. Blood from ankylosing spondylitis patients appeared to be characterized by a TCR beta motif made up of several highly homologous amino acid variants. Significant enrichment of the disease-linked clones was reported in matched synovial fluid samples from ankylosing spondylitis patients.

As concerns this clonotype: Which antigen it targets is not known. Nothing much larger sits one base from this clone, and base qualities are not available.

Including the terminal cysteine and phenylalanine, the CDR3 comprises 12 residues. The CDR3 DNA has 36 bases and is translated from base 1. A distance of 4 bases separates the germline ends of V and J, which lose 1 base and 5 bases respectively. The instrument given in TCRdb is Illumina HiSeq 2500. TCR beta libraries were prepared by quantitative 5'-RACE with molecular barcodes. The study's own analysis went as follows. A new computational method, built on a probabilistic model of VDJ rearrangement, was used to identify disease-linked TCR variants. TCRdb's own reprocessing of the public reads used fastp at Q25 and MiXCR and kept productive beta chains. Identical CDR3 proteins give one entry, which carries the most common genes and DNA. TCRdb's processing, not the authors' own work, is the source of the V and J calls. This sample is represented by some 200,000 distinct CDR3 sequences; 9.5% to 15% of them were singletons. 16% of the sample is in the top ten clones.

Sequencing used blood, either unsorted or a sorted T cell fraction (not recorded which). The sequence was obtained from a male donor with ankylosing spondylitis or in good health (not recorded which). The chain is made from TRBV12-3 or TRBV12-4 and TRBJ2-3; no D gene can be assigned with confidence. The CDR3 protein: CASSLVLDTQYF. The DNA reads as follows: TGTGCCAGCAGTTTAGTCCTAGATACGCAGTATTTT.